This T cell receptor (beta chain) was identified in a study of cytomegalovirus exposure and HLA in healthy donors. Broader study findings: In a later analysis, donors in an Asian-associated ancestry cluster reportedly had fewer N-insertions in productive TCRs than the cohort mean. Using the classifier, cytomegalovirus status was reportedly diagnosed with high specificity and sensitivity.

As to this clone: Its antigen is currently unknown.

PCR amplification relied on 60 Vbeta primers (plus 13 Jbeta primers). Authors' methods: In a later analysis, of 70 million to 85 million unique beta chains, roughly 9.9 million appeared in at least two donors. Profiled with immunoSEQ multiplex PCR; TCRdb holds only in-frame clones, not every one. That table is the source of V, J and clone size, and D and trimming were worked out from the DNA. This table has around 130,000 clones, roughly four fifths appearing once. What was sequenced was PBMCs. The receptor's source is a middle-aged man in good health and CMV-seronegative.

CDR3 in DNA: TGTGCCAGTAGTATGCTAGGCTCCGACTCCTACGAGCAGTACTTC. Encoded protein: CASSMLGSDSYEQYF. V and J are TRBV19 and TRBJ2-7; D is ambiguous. The CDR3 runs to 15 residues. Trimming left V 3 bases short and J 0 bases short, with 12 bases between. The germline gives CDR1 LNHDA, CDR2 SQIVND (reference sequence).